The 29 T cell receptor beta chains reported below all come from one sample, sequenced in a study of T cells after somatic rescue of genetic block. Produced via immunoSEQ multiplex PCR; TCRdb's table is partial and in-frame only. The sample includes approximately 9,800 clones, 74% of them seen just once. Sequenced input: peripheral blood mononuclear cells (PBMCs). The receptors derive from a boy between 10 and 17 years old.

J is TRBJ2-5 and V is TRBV6-6, with D maybe TRBD2 (6 bases). The closer fit of TRBJ2-7 to the DNA end suggests the J call may be wrong. The CDR3 contains 14 residues. CDR1 MNHNY and CDR2 SVGAGI come from the germline V gene (reference sequence). The DNA of the CDR3 is TGTGCCAGCAGTTACGGGGGGATGTTAAACGAGCAGTACTTC. The encoded protein is CASSYGGMLNEQYF.

The genes are TRBV28 and TRBJ2-3, with 9 bases aligning to TRBD1. Trimming removed 4 bases from V and 4 bases from J; junction bases left unmatched: 15. The CDR3 totals 18 residues. CDR1 and CDR2 (germline): MDHEN, SYDVKM. CDR3 sequence: CASSSTLMRDREADTQYF. DNA of the CDR3: TGTGCCAGCAGTTCCACCCTAATGAGGGACAGGGAGGCAGATACGCAGTATTTT.

CDR3 in DNA: TGTGCCAGTAGTATCCCCGAGGGAGTAGCTAGCACAGATACGCAGTATTTT. Protein product: CASSIPEGVASTDTQYF. This chain connects TRBV19 to TRBJ2-3; tentative D call: TRBD2 (5 bases). The CDR3 has 17 residues. V lost 3 bases, J lost 0 bases, and 16 bases lay in between. The V gene's germline CDR1 is LNHDA and CDR2 SQIVND (reference sequence).

CDR3 in amino acids: CASSQSGTSGFKLLINEQFF. DNA for the CDR3: TGCGCCAGCAGCCAATCCGGGACTAGCGGGTTCAAGTTATTAATCAATGAGCAGTTCTTC. V is TRBV4-1 and J is TRBJ2-1; 12 nucleotides align to TRBD2. CDR1 MGHRA and CDR2 YSYEKL come from the germline V gene. CDR3 length equals 20 residues. With V trimmed by 2 bases and J by 6 bases, 17 bases remained unmatched.

The V gene is TRBV28, the J gene TRBJ1-2; tentatively, D is TRBD1 (5 bases). The germline gives CDR1 MDHEN, CDR2 SYDVKM. V lost 3 bases to trimming and J lost 8 bases, with 22 bases between them. This CDR3 is 16 amino acids long. The CDR3 spells CASSLRGLTLARGYTF. The DNA of the CDR3 is TGTGCCAGCAGTTTGAGGGGACTCACTCTGGCTAGGGGCTACACCTTC.

The chain is built from TRBV27 and TRBJ2-1, with 7 bases fitting TRBD2. V lost 4 bases and J lost 8; bases outside the gene matches: 8. CDR1 is MNHEY and CDR2 is SMNVEV in the germline V gene (reference sequence). CDR3 length: 14 residues. The CDR3 region has the DNA TGTGCCAGCAGTTCCGTATGGGGGGGTCATGAGCAGTTCTTC. Amino acids: CASSSVWGGHEQFF.

The J gene is TRBJ1-2, the V gene TRBV27; 10 bases agree with TRBD1. V was clipped by 11 bases and J by 11 bases; unmatched bases: 11. Germline values: CDR1 MNHEY, CDR2 SMNVEV (reference sequence). This CDR3 region has 12 residues. CDR3 DNA sequence: TGTGCCGTAAAATCGACAGGGGGCCCTTACACCTTC. Translating it yields CAVKSTGGPYTF.

This chain joins TRBV2 and TRBJ2-2; perhaps TRBD2 as D (6 bases). This CDR3 spans 12 amino acids. Looked up from germline, CDR1 is SNHLY and CDR2 is FYNNEI. The V end was cut by 9 bases, the J end by 5 bases, with 10 bases between. The CDR3 DNA follows: TGTGCCAGTTTTAGCGGAACCGGGGAGCTGTTTTTT. It yields the protein CASFSGTGELFF.

This clone has a handful of counts. J is TRBJ2-4 and V is TRBV19, with D possibly called TRBD1 or TRBD2 (5 bases each). V was trimmed by 3 bases and J by 0 bases, leaving 15 bases between them. The CDR3 has 17 residues. Germline CDR1 reads LNHDA; CDR2 reads SQIVND (reference sequence). The CDR3 loop is CASSMGRVSLAKNIQYF. CDR3 nucleotides: TGTGCCAGTAGTATGGGGCGGGTGTCTCTAGCCAAAAACATTCAGTACTTC.

The rearrangement joins TRBV6-5 to TRBJ2-1, with 8 bases identical to TRBD2. Trimming at V came to 6 bases and at J to 3 bases, leaving 7 bases not matched to a gene. From germline, CDR1 is MNHEY and CDR2 SVGAGI. This CDR3 comprises 15 residues. CDR3 nucleotide sequence: TGTGCCAGCAGATATCGGGGGGGCCTCTACAATGAGCAGTTCTTC. Translating it yields CASRYRGGLYNEQFF.

The chain has TRBV21-1 and TRBJ2-1; the table gives TRBD2 as D, unverified against the DNA. TRBV21-1 is designated a pseudogene. The CDR3 loop spans 15 amino acids. The CDR3 region has the DNA TGTGCCAGCAGCCTTCCGGGACTAGGCTACAATGAGCAGTTCTTC. It yields the protein CASSLPGLGYNEQFF.

V gene TRBV28 combines with J gene TRBJ2-7, with D tentatively TRBD1 (6 bases). With 6 bases removed from V and 5 bases from J, the gap between germline ends came to 17 bases. The CDR3 extends over 14 amino acids. Germline values: CDR1 MDHEN, CDR2 SYDVKM. The CDR3 DNA follows: TGTGCCAGCAGATCGATACAGGGATTCCACGAGCAGTACTTC. This translates into CASRSIQGFHEQYF.

The V call is TRBV7-9, the J call TRBJ2-6; a weak D match, TRBD2 (7 bases). The V end lost 4 bases, the J end lost 0 bases, and 16 bases lay between the germline ends. Per the germline V gene, CDR1 is SEHNR and CDR2 is FQNEAQ (reference sequence). The CDR3 totals 18 residues. CDR3 nucleotides: TGTGCCAGCAGCTCGAGAGGCGGGGGCTACTCTGGGGCCAACGTCCTGACTTTC. This codes for CASSSRGGGYSGANVLTF. The whole variable domain, remainder taken from reference TRBV7-9 and TRBJ2-6, is DTGVSQNPRHKITKRGQNVTFRCDPISEHNRLYWYRQTLGQGPEFLTYFQNEAQLEKSRLLSDRFSAERPKGSFSTLEIQRTEQGDSAMYLCASSSRGGGYSGANVLTFGAGSRLTVL.

This clone was seen only once. The chain joins TRBV28 to TRBJ2-7; D gene uncertain. V was clipped by 7 bases and J by 4 bases, with 8 bases between them. This CDR3 has 11 residues. Per germline, CDR1 MDHEN and CDR2 SYDVKM. As DNA, the CDR3 is TGTGCCAGCATGAGAGAATACGAGCAGTACTTC. Its translation: CASMREYEQYF.

V is TRBV5-1 and J is TRBJ1-3; tentative D call: TRBD1 (5 bases). CDR1 is SGHRS, CDR2 YFSETQ, per germline. The CDR3 totals 17 residues. Trimming took 0 bases from V and 0 from J, leaving 13 bases between them. The CDR3 region has the DNA TGCGCCAGCAGCTTGGGACCTTCCGGGGGCTCTGGAAACACCATATATTTT. Its translation is CASSLGPSGGSGNTIYF.

CDR3: CASIRPSSYEQYF. CDR3 bases: TGTGCCAGCATACGGCCGAGCTCCTACGAGCAGTACTTC. The V call is TRBV6-4, the J call TRBJ2-7; D is undetermined. The CDR3 runs to 13 residues. Germline V CDR1 and CDR2: MRHNA, SNTAGT. The V end was cut by 7 bases, the J end by 0 bases, with 10 bases between.

The chain has TRBV6-6 and TRBJ2-7, with TRBD2 matching 7 bases. The V segment lost 5 bases and the J segment 1 base; nucleotides outside the gene matches: 8. CDR1 is MNHNY and CDR2 is SVGAGI in the germline V gene (reference sequence). The CDR3 consists of 15 residues. CDR3 bases: TGTGCCAGCAGTCGGGGGGACCCGCAATCCTACGAGCAGTACTTC. Translating it yields CASSRGDPQSYEQYF.

J is TRBJ2-7 and V is TRBV28; 7 bases align to TRBD2. Per germline, CDR1 MDHEN and CDR2 SYDVKM. The CDR3 contains 16 residues. The ends lost 8 bases at V and 2 bases at J; junction bases unmatched: 15. CDR3 amino acids: CASGINRLADAYEQYF. In DNA, the CDR3 is TGTGCCAGCGGGATTAACCGGCTAGCGGATGCCTACGAGCAGTACTTC.

The chain combines TRBV6-6 with TRBJ2-5; no firm D call. Deletions cut 0 bases from V and 7 bases from J, with 6 bases between. Germline V lookup: CDR1 MNHNY, CDR2 SVGAGI (reference sequence). This CDR3 has 12 amino acids. This chain's CDR3 is CASSYSPGTQYF. CDR3 nucleotide sequence: TGTGCCAGCAGTTACTCCCCGGGGACCCAGTACTTC.

The V call is TRBV6-1, the J call TRBJ1-4, with D uncertain. This CDR3 contains 16 residues. Trimming removed 0 bases at V and 6 bases at J, with 14 bases between. Germline V CDR1 and CDR2: MNHNS, SASEGT. The chain's CDR3 is CASSEAQGHPHEKLFF. The CDR3 DNA reads TGTGCCAGCAGTGAAGCGCAAGGGCATCCTCATGAAAAACTGTTTTTT.

CDR3 bases: TGTGCCAGCAGTTACTCGAACAGGGGCTCCTACGAGCAGTACTTC. This translates into CASSYSNRGSYEQYF. The V gene is TRBV6-6, the J gene TRBJ2-7; 7 bases align to TRBD1. CDR3 size: 15 residues. The germline V gene encodes CDR1 MNHNY and CDR2 SVGAGI (reference sequence). Trimming took 0 bases from V and 0 from J; bases not matched to a gene: 2.

V usage is TRBV30 and J usage is TRBJ2-7; D is perhaps TRBD1 (6 bases). The ends were cut back, 0 bases at V and 3 bases at J, with 6 bases in the middle. Germline V gene lookup returns CDR1 GTSNPN and CDR2 SVGIG (reference sequence). This CDR3 is built from 12 residues. CDR3 DNA sequence: TGTGCCTGGAGTGTACAGGGCTACGAGCAGTACTTC. Protein product: CAWSVQGYEQYF.

The chain has TRBV5-4 and TRBJ2-7, with 12 positions matching TRBD1. CDR3 size: 16 residues. Germline V gene sequence: CDR1 SGHNT, CDR2 YYREEE (reference sequence). Trimming cost V 0 bases and J 5 bases; bases outside gene matches: 6. The CDR3 sequence: CASSLAPGQGANEQYF. CDR3 DNA sequence: TGTGCCAGCAGCTTGGCACCGGGACAGGGGGCAAACGAGCAGTACTTC. The whole variable domain, filled in from reference TRBV5-4 and TRBJ2-7, reads ETGVTQSPTHLIKTRGQQVTLRCSSQSGHNTVSWYQQALGQGPQFIFQYYREEENGRGNFPPRFSGLQFPNYSSELNVNALELDDSALYLCASSLAPGQGANEQYFGPGTRLTVT.

The chain has TRBV11-3 and TRBJ2-7, with unresolved D. The CDR3 length is 12 residues. V was clipped by 6 bases and J by 6 bases, with 12 bases between them. Per the germline V gene, CDR1 is SGHNT and CDR2 is YENEEA. Here the CDR3 reads CASSSDRTEQYF. The CDR3 nucleotides are TGTGCCAGCAGTTCAGACCGCACCGAGCAGTACTTC.

The chain has TRBV2 and TRBJ2-3; D call uncertain. Germline values: CDR1 SNHLY, CDR2 FYNNEI. The V and J ends lost 2 bases and 1 base respectively, with 4 bases between them. The CDR3 is 13 residues long. CDR3 in amino acids: CASSESGTDTQYF. The CDR3 DNA sequence: TGTGCCAGCAGTGAAAGCGGCACAGATACGCAGTATTTT.

The V gene is TRBV5-1, the J gene TRBJ1-6, with a weak D call TRBD1 (6 bases). The V and J ends lost 3 bases and 7 bases respectively, with 20 bases between them. CDR3 length: 17 residues. Germline CDR1 SGHRS, CDR2 YFSETQ. This chain's CDR3 is CASSSLPIQGGNSPLHF. The CDR3 DNA reads TGCGCCAGCAGCTCCCTCCCCATACAGGGCGGAAATTCACCCCTCCACTTT.

In its sample, this clone was seen a few times. The chain has TRBV7-9 and TRBJ1-5; D is possibly TRBD1 (5 bases). Trimming removed 1 base from V and 6 bases from J, with 13 bases in between. The CDR3 spans 15 residues. In germline, CDR1 is SEHNR, CDR2 FQNEAQ (reference sequence). The CDR3 loop is CASSLGREEGQPQHF. The CDR3 DNA follows: TGTGCCAGCAGCTTAGGCAGGGAGGAGGGTCAGCCCCAGCATTTT. Full variable domain (outside the CDR3, taken from reference TRBV7-9 and TRBJ1-5): DTGVSQNPRHKITKRGQNVTFRCDPISEHNRLYWYRQTLGQGPEFLTYFQNEAQLEKSRLLSDRFSAERPKGSFSTLEIQRTEQGDSAMYLCASSLGREEGQPQHFGDGTRLSIL.

The rearrangement joins TRBV5-1 to TRBJ1-4; unclear D gene. The CDR3 is 17 residues long. Trimming stripped 4 bases from V and 0 bases from J, with 16 bases between. CDR1 and CDR2 from the germline V gene are SGHRS and YFSETQ. CDR3 loop: CASSRFGRRSTNEKLFF. DNA for the CDR3: TGCGCCAGCAGCCGGTTTGGACGCAGGTCAACTAATGAAAAACTGTTTTTT.

V gene TRBV19 combines with J gene TRBJ2-4, with 12 positions matching TRBD1. The V and J ends lost 7 bases and 7 bases, in that order; junction bases with no gene match: 8. The CDR3 spans 15 residues. Germline CDR1 LNHDA, CDR2 SQIVND (reference sequence). The CDR3 DNA reads TGTGCCAGTACCCGAGGGACAGGGGGCACGAACATTCAGTACTTC. It yields the protein CASTRGTGGTNIQYF.